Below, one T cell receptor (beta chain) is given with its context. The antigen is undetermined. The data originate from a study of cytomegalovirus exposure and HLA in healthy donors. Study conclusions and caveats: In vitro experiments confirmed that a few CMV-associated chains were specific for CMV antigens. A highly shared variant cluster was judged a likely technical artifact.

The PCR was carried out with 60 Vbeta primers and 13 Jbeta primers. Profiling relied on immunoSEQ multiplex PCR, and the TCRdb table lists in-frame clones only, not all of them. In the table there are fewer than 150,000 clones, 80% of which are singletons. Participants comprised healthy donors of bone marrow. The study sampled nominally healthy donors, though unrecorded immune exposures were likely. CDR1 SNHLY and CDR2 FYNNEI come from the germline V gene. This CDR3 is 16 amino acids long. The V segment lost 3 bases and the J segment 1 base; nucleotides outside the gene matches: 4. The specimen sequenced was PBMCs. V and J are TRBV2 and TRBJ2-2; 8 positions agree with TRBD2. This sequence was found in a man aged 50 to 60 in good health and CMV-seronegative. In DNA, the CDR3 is TGTGCCAGCAGTGAGACTAGCGTGAAGAACACCGGGGAGCTGTTTTTT. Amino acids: CASSETSVKNTGELFF.